This T cell receptor beta chain appears in the sequencing data of a study of technical replicates of blood from several donors. Some clones are missing from TCRdb's copy, which holds only in-frame ones; the method was immunoSEQ multiplex PCR. The sample holds about 91,000 clones, about nine tenths seen once. V lost 3 bases, J lost 5 bases, and 16 bases lay in between. The CDR3 spans 14 residues. The germline V gene has CDR1 GTSNPN and CDR2 SVGIG (reference sequence). The chain uses TRBV30 and TRBJ2-5, with D possibly TRBD1 on 5 matching bases. The sequence was collected from a human donor in good health. Sequencing was carried out using T cells isolated from PBMCs. The CDR3 DNA is TGTGCCTGGAGGCCTAAGGGGCAGAGGGAGACCCAGTACTTC. Residues: CAWRPKGQRETQYF.